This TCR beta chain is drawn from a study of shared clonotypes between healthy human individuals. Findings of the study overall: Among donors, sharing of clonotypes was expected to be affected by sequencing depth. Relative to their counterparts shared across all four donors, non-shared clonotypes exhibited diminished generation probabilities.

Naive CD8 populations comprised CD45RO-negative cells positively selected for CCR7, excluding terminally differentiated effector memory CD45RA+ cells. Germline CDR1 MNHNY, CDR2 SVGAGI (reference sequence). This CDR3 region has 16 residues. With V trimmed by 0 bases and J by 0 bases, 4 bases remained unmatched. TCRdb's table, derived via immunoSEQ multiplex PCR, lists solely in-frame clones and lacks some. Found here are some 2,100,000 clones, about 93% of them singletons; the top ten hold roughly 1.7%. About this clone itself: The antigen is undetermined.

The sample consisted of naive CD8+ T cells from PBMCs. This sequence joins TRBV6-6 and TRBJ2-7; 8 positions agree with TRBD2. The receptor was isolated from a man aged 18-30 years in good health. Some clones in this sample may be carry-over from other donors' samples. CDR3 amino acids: CASSYSGTSGSYEQYF. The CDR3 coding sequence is TGTGCCAGCAGTTACTCGGGAACTAGCGGCTCCTACGAGCAGTACTTC.